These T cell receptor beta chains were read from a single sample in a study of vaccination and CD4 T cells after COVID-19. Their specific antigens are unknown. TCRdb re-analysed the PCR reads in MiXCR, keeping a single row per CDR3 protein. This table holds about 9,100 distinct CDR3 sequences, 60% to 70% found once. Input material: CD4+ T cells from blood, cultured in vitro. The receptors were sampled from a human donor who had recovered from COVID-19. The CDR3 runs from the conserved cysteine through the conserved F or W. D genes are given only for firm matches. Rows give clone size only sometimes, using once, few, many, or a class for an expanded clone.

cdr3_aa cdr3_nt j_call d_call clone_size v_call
CAIDRAGELFF TGTGCCATCGACAGGGCCGGGGAGCTGTTTTTT TRBJ2-2 TRBD1 NA TRBV10-3
CASSEAGTDTQYF TGTGCCAGCAGTGAAGCGGGCACAGATACGCAGTATTTT TRBJ2-3 NA large TRBV6-4
CASSFNRVGQPQHF TGTGCCAGCAGTTTCAACAGGGTCGGTCAGCCCCAGCATTTT TRBJ1-5 NA few TRBV28
CATHLGPNYNEQFF TGTGCCACCCACTTGGGACCCAACTACAATGAGCAGTTCTTC TRBJ2-1 NA NA TRBV19
CASSPTGTGIGGSPLHF TGTGCCAGCAGCCCTACCGGGACAGGGATAGGGGGCTCACCCCTCCACTTT TRBJ1-6 TRBD1 NA TRBV11-3
CASSQVEGENTEAFF TGCGCCAGCAGCCAAGTTGAGGGAGAGAACACTGAAGCTTTCTTT TRBJ1-1 NA once TRBV4-1
CASRAQTGGVYEQYF TGTGCCAGCAGGGCTCAGACGGGCGGCGTCTACGAGCAGTACTTC TRBJ2-7 NA NA TRBV28
CASSERQGWYGYTF TGTGCCAGCAGCGAAAGACAGGGGTGGTATGGCTACACCTTC TRBJ1-2 TRBD1 NA TRBV5-4
CASRKSSRQGYYEQYF TGTGCCAGCAGGAAAAGTTCTCGACAGGGCTACTACGAGCAGTACTTC TRBJ2-7 TRBD1 NA TRBV6-1
CASSQRAGNTGELFF TGTGCCAGCAGCCAAAGAGCGGGGAACACCGGGGAGCTGTTTTTT TRBJ2-2 NA few TRBV7-2
CASSYVLRTHPNQPQHF TGTGCCAGCAGTTACGTGCTTAGAACGCACCCAAATCAGCCCCAGCATTTT TRBJ1-5 NA NA TRBV6-2/TRBV6-3
CASSLGGQGDTEAFF TGTGCCAGCAGCTTAGGCGGGCAGGGTGACACTGAAGCTTTCTTT TRBJ1-1 NA NA TRBV6-1
CSARGTQWKSYTF TGCAGTGCTAGAGGGACCCAGTGGAAAAGCTACACCTTC TRBJ1-2 NA few TRBV20-1
CATSRGETANTGELFF TGTGCCACCTCCAGGGGGGAGACAGCGAACACCGGGGAGCTGTTTTTT TRBJ2-2 NA NA TRBV19
CASSQGAQPQHF TGTGCCAGCAGCCAGGGGGCTCAGCCCCAGCATTTT TRBJ1-5 TRBD1 NA TRBV12-3/TRBV12-4
CASKGVESGELFF TGTGCCAGTAAAGGGGTAGAGTCCGGGGAGCTGTTTTTT TRBJ2-2 NA NA TRBV19
CSASRSSSTGELFF TGCAGTGCTAGTCGGAGTTCTTCCACCGGGGAGCTGTTTTTT TRBJ2-2 NA few TRBV20-1
CASTITRTTNTGELFF TGTGCCAGCACCATCACCAGGACAACTAACACCGGGGAGCTGTTTTTT TRBJ2-2 NA NA TRBV27
CASSSRGDRTSQETQYF TGTGCCAGCAGCTCACGTGGGGACAGGACCTCCCAAGAGACCCAGTACTTC TRBJ2-5 TRBD1 NA TRBV11-3
CASRSGIMNTEAFF TGTGCCAGCAGAAGCGGAATCATGAACACTGAAGCTTTCTTT TRBJ1-1 NA NA TRBV2
CASSRGLAGDTQYF TGTGCCAGCAGCCGCGGACTAGCGGGAGATACGCAGTATTTT TRBJ2-3 TRBD2 NA TRBV6-1
CASTTTRSGNTIYF TGTGCCAGCACCACTACCCGTTCTGGAAACACCATATATTTT TRBJ1-3 NA few TRBV6-1
CASSIGSGGTGELFF TGTGCCAGTAGTATCGGGAGCGGGGGGACCGGGGAGCTGTTTTTT TRBJ2-2 TRBD2 NA TRBV19
CASSYSITLSSYNEQFF TGTGCCAGCAGTTACTCTATAACCTTGAGCTCCTACAATGAGCAGTTCTTC TRBJ2-1 NA NA TRBV6-2/TRBV6-3
CSGNTGGGEQYF TGCAGTGGTAATACAGGGGGCGGCGAGCAGTACTTC TRBJ2-7 TRBD1 large TRBV20-1
CASSETGRGNQPQHF TGTGCCAGCAGTGAAACAGGCAGGGGTAATCAGCCCCAGCATTTT TRBJ1-5 NA NA TRBV6-1
CAARGGGNGETQYF TGTGCCGCCAGGGGAGGGGGAAACGGGGAGACCCAGTACTTC TRBJ2-5 NA NA TRBV6-1
CSASTDNTEAFF TGCAGTGCTTCGACGGATAACACTGAAGCTTTCTTT TRBJ1-1 NA large TRBV20-1
CASTSYWDMNTEAFF TGTGCCAGCACCTCCTATTGGGACATGAACACTGAAGCTTTCTTT TRBJ1-1 NA few TRBV7-2
CSAQTGLARKETQYF TGCAGTGCTCAGACGGGGCTAGCGCGGAAAGAGACCCAGTACTTC TRBJ2-5 NA NA TRBV20-1
CSARDRGQGIYGYTF TGCAGTGCTAGAGATCGGGGACAGGGTATCTATGGCTACACCTTC TRBJ1-2 TRBD1 NA TRBV20-1
CASSELGTGSYEQYF TGTGCCAGCAGTGAACTTGGGACAGGGTCATACGAGCAGTACTTC TRBJ2-7 TRBD1 NA TRBV6-1
CASSESPRDERGPDRTQYF TGTGCCAGCAGTGAATCCCCCAGGGATGAGCGGGGGCCCGATAGGACGCAGTATTTT TRBJ2-3 TRBD2 NA TRBV25-1
CATSDLGNTIYF TGTGCCACCAGTGATTTGGGAAACACCATATATTTT TRBJ1-3 NA NA TRBV24-1
CSARGGGREGWQETQYF TGCAGTGCTAGAGGGGGCGGCAGGGAAGGTTGGCAAGAGACCCAGTACTTC TRBJ2-5 NA once TRBV20-1
CSATSDRGTDTQYF TGCAGTGCTACCTCGGACAGGGGCACAGATACGCAGTATTTT TRBJ2-3 TRBD1 few TRBV20-1